This T cell receptor (beta chain) was recovered during a study of cytomegalovirus exposure and HLA in healthy donors (dated by TCRdb to about 2017). Study-wide context: An earlier analysis of roughly 570 of the donors reported 276 Gb of sequence data and 95 million to 120 million unique TCR beta sequences obtained from around 190 million T cells. Around 320 gigabases of sequencing data and tens of millions of unique TCR sequences were included in an early release covering 550 to 800 HLA-typed donors. Among the roughly 380 genotyped donors, roughly 80% belonged to the genetic ancestry cluster associated with self-reported Caucasian donors. The aim of the study was to test whether cataloging public T cell receptors could identify signatures of past pathogen exposure. The study used immunosequencing to profile the T cell repertoires of hundreds of subjects and linked those repertoires to cytomegalovirus serostatus. Along with the roughly 700-subject first cohort, a separate validation cohort of roughly 110 different subjects was used. To predict cytomegalovirus infection status, the study combined high-throughput TCR immunosequencing, statistical association of individual TCRs with disease status, and machine learning. A later analysis re-examined previously published TCR beta repertoires from roughly 720 donors and added high-resolution HLA genotyping to investigate patterns of TCR occurrence. Rather than drawing on any new phenotypic data, the later analysis identified candidate immune exposures from TCR beta sequences and the way those sequences occurred across donors. An earlier analysis of 587 of the donors used high-throughput TCR beta sequencing to judge whether each TCR beta V gene segment behaved as functional or pseudogenic. Alongside the repertoire data, information on donor age, sex, ethnicity and CMV serostatus was compiled. Genome-wide SNP genotypes for about 65% of the 666 donors were used in a later genetic analysis, which treated that subset as a discovery cohort. Every discovery cohort repertoire had been produced on one sequencing platform. HLA typing included class I and class II loci at four-digit resolution. The number of donors typed differed by locus, with 629-630 for A, B, C, DRB1 and DQB1, around 520 for DQA1, approximately 570 for DPA1, and some 470 for DPB1. Roughly 5 DR-DQ haplotypes were handled as single units for association and clustering, since linkage in the cohort was strong. Among around 400 genotyped donors of the cohort, an average of around 240,000 unique TCR beta nucleotide sequences were sequenced per donor, around 20% of them non-productive.

The cohort consisted of some 670 healthy bone marrow donors. All cohort members were sampled while nominally healthy, although unrecorded immune exposures were likely present. The donor was CMV seronegative and belonged to the group of 350 to 400 seronegative cohort members. A peripheral blood sample was collected from each donor, and TCR beta sequencing was performed on peripheral blood mononuclear cells. The Qiagen DNeasy Blood Extraction Kit was used to extract genomic DNA from the blood cell samples. Inclusive of the bounding cysteine and phenylalanine, the CDR3 is 16 residues long. Kept here is only the CDR3 DNA, which spans 48 bases and is read in frame from base 1. For this chain, trimming is 5 bases at the V end and 8 bases at the J end, and the number of junction bases without a gene match is 13. Taken from the germline V gene, the CDR1 and CDR2 loops are MDHEN and SYDVKM. The protocol used for the library was the immunoSEQ multiplex PCR assay. For the multiplex PCR, a mixture combining 60 forward primers for TCR Vbeta segments and 13 reverse primers for TCR Jbeta segments was used. The CDR3 region of rearranged TCR beta genes was amplified from genomic DNA by a multiplex PCR assay. The amplified TCR beta libraries were sequenced on the Illumina HiSeq System as 87-base-pair reads. Concerning the study's data processing: A later analysis tallied tens of millions of unique TCR beta chains across the 600 to 700 repertoires, and some 10 million of those chains were shared by two or more donors. Raw reads were error-corrected and collapsed into unique sequences with a nearest-neighbor algorithm that merged closely related sequences to remove PCR and sequencing errors. CDR3 sequences were aligned to IMGT reference sequences to assign V, D and J gene segments. For a sequence to be retained, a match of at least six nucleotides was required to both a V gene segment and a J gene segment. Rearrangements were classified as productive when the CDR3 lacked stop codons and remained in frame with V and J, and all other rearrangements were classified as non-productive. Following IMGT convention, CDR3 was defined as the stretch from the second conserved V-encoded cysteine up to the conserved J-encoded phenylalanine. In an earlier analysis of roughly 580 of the donors, sequences lacking an unambiguous match to a single V gene segment were excluded. An earlier analysis of 500 to 600 of the donors classified V segments as functional when productive rearrangements were above 56.7% and as segregating when the standard deviation between donors was above 5%. To diagnose cytomegalovirus status from the catalog of TCR beta chain sequences, a statistical classification framework was built. In a later analysis, V and J genes were assigned by comparing TCR nucleotide sequences against IMGT/GENE-DB human TR gene sequences. Using the TCRdist pipeline, a later analysis assigned CDR3 sequences along with most-parsimonious VDJ recombination scenarios. In a later analysis, every TCR beta chain was defined by the combination of its CDR3 amino acid sequence and its V-gene family, and reads without a unique V-gene family were dropped. To address suspected cross-contamination and a sequencing artifact, a later analysis removed several hundred highly shared, low-generation-probability nucleotide sequences. In a later analysis, a clonal expansion index for each public chain was calculated from normalized within-repertoire ranks of inferred template counts. A later analysis computed generation probabilities with a VDJ recombination model fitted to out-of-frame rearrangements, and checked the results against IGoR. In a later analysis, hypergeometric tests were used to score TCR-TCR, TCR-HLA and TCR-CMV co-occurrence, with a repertoire-size bias correction applied to TCR pairs. False discovery rates were estimated in a later analysis by permuting HLA or CMV assignments 20 times. In a later analysis, co-occurring TCRs were grouped using DBSCAN, and TCRdist sequence similarity was added for clustering within HLA-allele-positive subsets. Repertoires with fewer than 30,000 or more than 120,000 public chains were left out of co-occurrence clustering, as were five repertoires with anomalous nucleotide sharing. TCRdb carries this immuneACCESS record with in-frame sequences only. Its versions omit some clonotypes, under half of them owing to an unresolved V gene in the studies checked, with the rest unexplained. D and trimming come from the DNA, and the V and J calls and clone size come from that table. This sample has tens of thousands of clones in its table, and nearly 80% of those were observed once. About 6.4% of the sample lies in the top ten.

Points the paper makes about the study in general: A later analysis found that HLA-associated TCR beta chains were more clonally expanded and had lower generation probabilities than equally common non-associated chains. According to a later analysis, TCR association rates differed among HLA loci, with DRB1 alleles showing the most associated TCRs and HLA-C alleles showing the fewest. A later genetic analysis associated a missense DCLRE1C variant with V-gene and J-gene trimming of TCR beta chains, and an independent cohort replicated the association. In both the original and validation cohorts, the classifier was reported to diagnose cytomegalovirus status with high specificity and sensitivity. Because counts were too low, around 18 rarely observed V segments, including chromosome 9 orphons, were left out of the earlier analysis of some 640 of the donors. A further reported finding was that TCR beta sequences accurately predicted the HLA-A and HLA-B alleles for most subjects in the first cohort. A few of the identified cytomegalovirus-associated TCR beta chains were confirmed in vitro to be specific for cytomegalovirus antigens. The sequencing pipeline was judged likely to have produced a cluster of highly shared sequence variants as a technical artifact. The authors suggested that the approach could potentially be extended to other disease states and immunological phenotypes. According to a later analysis, parvovirus B19, influenza, CMV and Epstein-Barr virus appeared linked to several top co-occurrence clusters. When HLA alleles, especially DR and DQ, strongly co-occurred, TCR associations were difficult to assign to individual alleles. The study gave a list of about 170 TCR beta chains associated with cytomegalovirus. Only TCR beta chains were sequenced in this cohort, and the absence of alpha or paired-chain data limited detectable features. Most TCR sequences were seen in very few donors, while some public TCRs were found in many individuals. Sequencing depth was assumed to be roughly uniform across donors in the presence/absence analyses, though that assumption may not hold. The 87-base-pair reads could not distinguish some IMGT-functional V segments, including TRBV6-2 and TRBV6-3, so those segments were excluded. Most CMV-associated TCR beta chains appeared to be HLA-restricted in a later analysis, and the HLA associations seemed to be driven largely by CMV exposure. Because HLA typing was missing for some donors at each locus, association tests included only the typed subset. Specific HLA alleles were associated with over 15,000 TCR beta sequences at a false discovery rate of 0.05 in a later analysis. A later genetic analysis reported fewer N-insertions in productive TCRs among donors in an Asian-associated ancestry cluster than the roughly 620-donor mean. The only immune exposure information available for the cohort was CMV serostatus. An earlier analysis of around 600 of the donors showed that most TCR beta V segments appeared in productive rearrangements either about 87% or about 30% of the time, which broadly matched IMGT annotations. Correlated functional status among segregating V segments might reflect linkage disequilibrium, but an unknown experimental factor could not be ruled out.

Details on this clone: This receptor's antigen is unknown. Per-base qualities were not stored, and no clone one base away is much larger.

The rearranged chain carries TRBV28 and TRBJ2-1, with TRBD2 identical over 9 junction bases. This receptor was identified in a female donor in good health and CMV-seronegative. Sequencing was performed on PBMCs. The base sequence is TGTGCCAGCAGTCTCGATCTAGCGGGGAGCGTCGATGAGCAGTTCTTC. This sequence encodes CASSLDLAGSVDEQFF.